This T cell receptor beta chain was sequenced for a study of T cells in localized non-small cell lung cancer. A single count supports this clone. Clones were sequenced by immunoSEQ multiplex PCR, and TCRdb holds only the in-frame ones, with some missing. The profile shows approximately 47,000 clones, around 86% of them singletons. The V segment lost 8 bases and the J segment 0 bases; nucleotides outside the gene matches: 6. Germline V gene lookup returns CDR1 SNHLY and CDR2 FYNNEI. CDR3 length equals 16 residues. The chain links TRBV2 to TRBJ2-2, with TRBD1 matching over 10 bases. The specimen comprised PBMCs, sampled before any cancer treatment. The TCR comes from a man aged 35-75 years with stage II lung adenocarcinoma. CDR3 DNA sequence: TGTGCCAGCGGCCAGACAGGGGGCTCGAACACCGGGGAGCTGTTTTTT. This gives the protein CASGQTGGSNTGELFF.